The 23 T cell receptor beta chains in this list originate from one sample, sequenced in a study of control samples from healthy donors and cancer patients. Generated by immunoSEQ multiplex PCR, the TCRdb table keeps only in-frame clones and is missing some. The sample consists of approximately 100,000 clones, approximately 84% of them appearing once. The sequencing sample was made of PBMCs. All receptors derive from a man between 70 and 80 years old with lung cancer.

The V gene is TRBV6-6, the J gene TRBJ2-7, with 7 positions matching TRBD1. CDR3 size: 15 residues. Germline V gene lookup returns CDR1 MNHNY and CDR2 SVGAGI (reference sequence). The trim removed 0 bases at V and 2 bases at J, leaving 4 bases unmatched. CDR3 nucleotide sequence: TGTGCCAGCAGTTACTCGAATCAGGGGGCCTACGAGCAGTACTTC. Translated: CASSYSNQGAYEQYF.

J is TRBJ1-2 and V is TRBV28; 9 nucleotides line up with TRBD1. The CDR3 totals 15 residues. The ends lost 2 bases at V and 4 bases at J; junction bases unmatched: 5. Germline V gives CDR1 MDHEN, CDR2 SYDVKM. The CDR3 region is CASSLNRGRSYGYTF. In nucleotides, the CDR3 is TGTGCCAGCAGTTTAAACAGGGGGCGTAGCTATGGCTACACCTTC.

The chain links TRBV25-1 to TRBJ1-6; TRBD1 matches at 8 bases. With V trimmed by 7 bases and J by 0 bases, 11 bases remained unmatched. There are 18 residues in the CDR3. Germline CDR1 and CDR2: MGHDK and SYGVNS. CDR3 sequence: CASKAGTGGSSYNSPLHF. The CDR3 region has the DNA TGTGCCAGCAAAGCGGGGACAGGAGGGAGCTCCTATAATTCACCCCTCCACTTT.

This rearrangement joins TRBV4-1 to TRBJ2-3, with D possibly being TRBD1 (6 bases). CDR1 is MGHRA and CDR2 is YSYEKL in the germline V gene. V was shortened by 0 bases and J by 8 bases, with 15 bases between the two germline ends. The CDR3 has 15 amino acids. The CDR3 spells CASSQDAGLQGTQYF. The CDR3 DNA reads TGCGCCAGCAGCCAAGATGCCGGGCTACAGGGTACGCAGTATTTT.

V and J are TRBV6-6 and TRBJ2-3, with D uncertain. The CDR3 extends over 16 amino acids. CDR1 and CDR2 from the germline V gene are MNHNY and SVGAGI (reference sequence). V was trimmed by 2 bases and J by 4 bases, leaving 16 bases between them. CDR3 in DNA: TGTGCCAGCAGTTACGGGCCCGAGCCCGTCCCAGATACGCAGTATTTT. Translation gives CASSYGPEPVPDTQYF.

This clone came up a few times. The chain joins TRBV10-3 to TRBJ2-7; the match to TRBD1 covers 10 bases. Germline CDR1 is ENHRY and CDR2 is SYGVKD. The CDR3 has 13 residues. Unmatched junction bases numbered 1, after V lost 7 bases and J lost 1 base. The CDR3, as DNA: TGTGCCATCATGGGACAGGGGTCCTACGAGCAGTACTTC. This codes for CAIMGQGSYEQYF.

This clone has just a few counts. V is TRBV3-1 (or the pseudogene TRBV3-2) and J is TRBJ2-7; the match to TRBD1 covers 7 bases. The CDR3 is 13 residues long. V dropped 7 bases and J dropped 2; count of bases not matched to a gene: 5. CDR1 is LGHDT, CDR2 YNNKEL, per germline (reference sequence). Written as DNA, the CDR3 is TGTGCCAGCACCCGACAGGGCGCCTACGAGCAGTACTTC. Translated: CASTRQGAYEQYF.

This sequence joins TRBV30 and TRBJ2-5, with 9 bases identical to TRBD2. The CDR3 loop spans 14 amino acids. V lost 3 bases, J lost 7 bases, and 9 bases stayed unmatched. Germline CDR1 and CDR2: GTSNPN and SVGIG (reference sequence). The DNA for the CDR3 is TGTGCCTGGAGCGACTGGCGGGGGGGCAGGACCCAGTACTTC. Its translation is CAWSDWRGGRTQYF. Looking up the rest from reference TRBV30 and TRBJ2-5 gives the full variable domain: SQTIHQWPATLVQPVGSPLSLECTVEGTSNPNLYWYRQAAGRGLQLLFYSVGIGQISSEVPQNLSASRPQDRQFILSSKKLLLSDSGFYLCAWSDWRGGRTQYFGPGTRLLVL.

The chain has TRBV27 and TRBJ2-3, with 13 bases aligning to TRBD2. This CDR3 has 17 amino acids. V dropped 5 bases and J dropped 4; count of bases not matched to a gene: 9. The germline V gene has CDR1 MNHEY and CDR2 SMNVEV (reference sequence). CDR3: CASSLTSGGGRADTQYF. CDR3 DNA: TGTGCCAGCAGTCTAACTAGCGGGGGGGGACGCGCAGATACGCAGTATTTT.

This clone was seen a few times. The chain is built from TRBV18 and TRBJ1-2, with 9 positions matching TRBD1. J was trimmed by 8 bases and V by 2 bases; bases with no gene match: 0. The germline CDR1 and CDR2 sequences are KGHSH and LQKENI. This CDR3 comprises 12 residues. The CDR3 sequence is CASSPTGGGYTF. CDR3 nucleotide sequence: TGTGCCAGCTCACCAACAGGGGGCGGCTACACCTTC. The full variable domain, completed using reference TRBV18 and TRBJ1-2, is NAGVMQNPRHLVRRRGQEARLRCSPMKGHSHVYWYRQLPEEGLKFMVYLQKENIIDESGMPKERFSAEFPKEGPSILRIQQVVRGDSAAYFCASSPTGGGYTFGSGTRLTVV.

J is TRBJ2-1 and V is TRBV7-3; D gene unclear. V lost 4 bases, J lost 4 bases, and 8 bases lay in between. The CDR3 is 13 residues long. Germline V lookup: CDR1 SGHTA, CDR2 FQGTGA. CDR3 nucleotides: TGTGCCAGCAGCTCCGGCCAGTACAATGAGCAGTTCTTC. It codes for CASSSGQYNEQFF.

The gene calls are TRBV3-1 (or the pseudogene TRBV3-2) and TRBJ2-6, with 11 bases lining up with TRBD1. Per the germline V gene, CDR1 is LGHDT and CDR2 is YNNKEL (reference sequence). J lost 0 bases, V lost 0 bases, and 10 bases had no gene match. This CDR3 contains 21 residues. The CDR3 bases are TGTGCCAGCAGCCAAGATTGGAGGACAGGGGGCCCCCACTCTGGGGCCAACGTCCTGACTTTC. Translated, it gives CASSQDWRTGGPHSGANVLTF.

The J gene is TRBJ2-3, the V gene TRBV19; D is possibly TRBD1 (8 bases). Trimming removed 9 bases at V and 4 bases at J, with 17 bases between. Germline lookup yields CDR1 LNHDA and CDR2 SQIVND (reference sequence). This CDR3 contains 14 residues. In DNA, the CDR3 is TGTGCCAGCCACAGGGGGGGCCAGGCAGATACGCAGTATTTT. Translation gives CASHRGGQADTQYF.

V gene TRBV28 combines with J gene TRBJ2-4, with D tentatively TRBD2 (5 bases). From germline, CDR1 is MDHEN and CDR2 SYDVKM. V was pared by 5 bases and J by 3 bases, with 14 bases between. The CDR3 has 15 amino acids. The CDR3 reads CASSPLEGDKNIQYF. The CDR3 DNA reads as TGTGCCAGCAGTCCCCTTGAGGGAGACAAAAACATTCAGTACTTC.

This rearrangement joins TRBV7-6 to TRBJ1-3; D gene ambiguous. The CDR3 is 15 residues long. Germline V gives CDR1 SGHVS, CDR2 FNYEAQ. V dropped 1 base and J dropped 0 bases, with 7 bases sitting between them. The CDR3 region has the DNA TGTGCCAGCAGCTTAGACAGTAACTCTGGAAACACCATATATTTT. As protein: CASSLDSNSGNTIYF.

This clone was seen a handful of times. J is TRBJ2-3 and V is TRBV12-3 or TRBV12-4; D possibly matches TRBD1 or TRBD2 (5 bases each). The CDR3 loop spans 12 amino acids. V was shortened by 6 bases and J by 8 bases, with 12 bases between the two germline ends. CDR3 nucleotide sequence: TGTGCCAGCAGAGTCTGGGGGAGTACGCAGTATTTT. It yields the protein CASRVWGSTQYF.

In this sample, this clone turned up a few times. J is TRBJ1-4 and V is TRBV5-1; 9 nucleotides agree with TRBD1. In germline, CDR1 is SGHRS, CDR2 YFSETQ. The J segment lost 1 base and the V segment lost 4 bases, leaving 5 bases of the junction unmatched. The CDR3 loop spans 16 amino acids. The CDR3 DNA is TGCGCCAGCAGCACCGGGACAGGGATAACTAATGAAAAACTGTTTTTT. The encoded protein is CASSTGTGITNEKLFF.

The chain links TRBV3-1 (or the pseudogene TRBV3-2) to TRBJ1-1; 7 bases map to TRBD1. This CDR3 region has 15 residues. V trimming: 4 bases; J trimming: 6 bases; junction bases outside the gene matches: 11. Looked up from germline, CDR1 is LGHDT and CDR2 is YNNKEL (reference sequence). The CDR3 bases are TGTGCCAGCAGCCGACAGGGTAGGGGAAGGGCTGAAGCTTTCTTT. It is translated as CASSRQGRGRAEAFF.

This clone was picked up one time. The chain uses TRBV27 and TRBJ2-5; D possibly corresponds to TRBD2 (7 bases). The CDR3 runs 14 residues. Between the trimmed V and J ends, which lost 0 bases and 5 bases, there was a span of 10 bases. The germline CDR1 and CDR2 sequences are MNHEY and SMNVEV (reference sequence). The DNA of the CDR3 is TGTGCCAGCAGTTTATCGGGGGGGCTGGAGACCCAGTACTTC. Residues: CASSLSGGLETQYF.

The genes are TRBV4-3 and TRBJ2-2; 7 bases fit TRBD1. After removal of 6 bases from V and 4 bases from J, the junction contained 5 bases not matched to a gene. This CDR3 is built from 14 residues. Per germline, CDR1 LGHNA and CDR2 YSLEER. CDR3 in amino acids: CASSRQGGTGELFF. DNA of the CDR3: TGCGCCAGCAGTCGACAGGGCGGCACCGGGGAGCTGTTTTTT.

This sequence joins TRBV9 and TRBJ1-3, with D hard to call. The germline V gene encodes CDR1 SGDLS and CDR2 YYNGEE. The length of the CDR3 is 12 residues. Between the trimmed V and J ends, which lost 1 base and 6 bases, there was a span of 5 bases. CDR3: CASSVSANTIYF. The CDR3 bases are TGTGCCAGCAGCGTATCAGCAAACACCATATATTTT.

The rearrangement uses TRBV6-4 and TRBJ2-7, with 14 bases aligning to TRBD2. This CDR3 has 20 amino acids. Germline CDR1 MRHNA, CDR2 SNTAGT. The V segment lost 0 bases and the J segment 0 bases; nucleotides outside the gene matches: 10. CDR3 nucleotide sequence: TGTGCCAGCAGTGACTCGATTAGGACTAGCGGGGGGAGGAGCTCCTACGAGCAGTACTTC. Its translation is CASSDSIRTSGGRSSYEQYF.

The chain is built from TRBV29-1 and TRBJ1-2; D is uncertain. V was cut by 4 bases and J by 6 bases, with 24 bases left in between. Germline V gene lookup returns CDR1 SQVTM and CDR2 ANQGSEA. CDR3 length: 16 amino acids. The CDR3 nucleotides read TGCAGCGTTGGTGGCGTTTTGGGCACTCGAATAGATGGCTACACCTTC. Translation gives CSVGGVLGTRIDGYTF.